The 29 T cell receptor beta chains below were found in one sample sequenced in a study of cytomegalovirus exposure and HLA in healthy donors. PCR involved 60 Vbeta and 13 Jbeta primers. Sequenced by immunoSEQ multiplex PCR; TCRdb stores in-frame clones only, minus some. The table lists about 110,000 clones, roughly 73% of them singletons. The specimen was PBMCs. These receptors all come from a woman in her twenties or thirties in good health and CMV-seronegative.

The chain joins TRBV7-6 to TRBJ2-1; 9 bases fit TRBD2. This CDR3 has 15 residues. Germline loops: CDR1 SGHVS, CDR2 FNYEAQ. V lost 2 bases, J lost 5 bases, and 4 bases stayed unmatched. The DNA of the CDR3 is TGTGCCAGCAGCTTACTAGCGGGGATAAACAATGAGCAGTTCTTC. This codes for CASSLLAGINNEQFF.

V is TRBV6-1 and J is TRBJ2-7, with D maybe TRBD1 (5 bases). CDR1 MNHNS and CDR2 SASEGT come from the germline V gene. The CDR3 length is 14 residues. V was cut by 1 base and J by 5 bases, with 12 bases left in between. The CDR3 loop reads CASSEGQRIDEQYF. As DNA, the CDR3 is TGTGCCAGCAGTGAAGGACAGAGAATTGACGAGCAGTACTTC.

V and J are TRBV5-1 and TRBJ2-2, with 8 bases aligning to TRBD2. J was trimmed by 6 bases and V by 4 bases; bases with no gene match: 11. The CDR3 sequence is 16 residues long. Germline CDR1 and CDR2: SGHRS and YFSETQ. The CDR3 protein is CASSVPGLGLSGELFF. The CDR3 DNA reads as TGCGCCAGCAGCGTACCGGGACTAGGGCTATCCGGGGAGCTGTTTTTT.

The rearrangement uses TRBV25-1 and TRBJ2-5; 10 positions match TRBD2. From germline, CDR1 is MGHDK and CDR2 SYGVNS. The CDR3 covers 14 residues. With V trimmed by 6 bases and J by 7 bases, 8 bases remained unmatched. CDR3 sequence: CASSHSGGAWTQYF. The CDR3 nucleotides read TGTGCCAGCAGCCACAGCGGGGGGGCGTGGACCCAGTACTTC.

As DNA, the CDR3 is TGCGCCAGCAGAGCCGGGACATGGTACCAAGAGACCCAGTACTTC. Translating gives CASRAGTWYQETQYF. This rearrangement joins TRBV10-2 to TRBJ2-5, with D possibly being TRBD1 (6 bases). Between the trimmed V and J ends, which lost 6 bases and 0 bases, there was a span of 14 bases. The CDR3 runs to 15 residues. Germline assignment: CDR1 WSHSY and CDR2 SAAADI.

V and J are TRBV19 and TRBJ1-1; 9 bases are shared with TRBD1. The V gene's germline CDR1 is LNHDA and CDR2 SQIVND (reference sequence). The CDR3 loop spans 14 amino acids. The V segment lost 4 bases and the J segment 5 bases; nucleotides outside the gene matches: 5. CDR3 DNA: TGTGCCAGTAGTAACCACAGGGGGCAAACTGAAGCTTTCTTT. This gives the protein CASSNHRGQTEAFF.

This clone showed up just a few times. The chain recombines TRBV19 with TRBJ2-1; 8 nucleotides line up with TRBD1. CDR3 length equals 14 residues. With 6 bases clipped from V and 6 bases from J, the junction kept 7 bases outside the gene matches. CDR1 is LNHDA and CDR2 is SQIVND in the germline V gene (reference sequence). The CDR3 loop reads CASSLQGAPNEQFF. DNA of the CDR3: TGTGCCAGTAGCCTTCAGGGGGCCCCCAATGAGCAGTTCTTC.

The rearrangement uses TRBV11-3 and TRBJ1-4; D uncertain. In germline, CDR1 is SGHNT, CDR2 YENEEA. The CDR3 contains 14 residues. Trimming cost V 1 base and J 4 bases, with 7 bases left between them. CDR3 amino acids: CASSLAGVNEKLFF. In DNA, the CDR3 is TGTGCCAGCAGCTTAGCCGGGGTTAATGAAAAACTGTTTTTT.

This clone occurred a few times. This chain connects TRBV6-5 to TRBJ1-5, with TRBD1 matching 7 bases. This CDR3 region has 14 residues. In germline, CDR1 is MNHEY, CDR2 SVGAGI. After removal of 5 bases from V and 7 bases from J, the junction contained 8 bases not matched to a gene. The CDR3 coding sequence is TGTGCCAGCAGTACAGACAGGGCGAAGCAGCCCCAGCATTTT. Protein sequence: CASSTDRAKQPQHF.

This clone was seen a few times. This chain joins TRBV2 and TRBJ2-3; no clear D gene. CDR1 is SNHLY and CDR2 is FYNNEI in the germline V gene. This CDR3 is 13 amino acids long. V lost 5 bases and J 2 bases, leaving 8 bases between the germline ends. The CDR3 loop reads CASSNGVTDTQYF. DNA for the CDR3: TGTGCCAGCAGTAACGGAGTCACAGATACGCAGTATTTT. The whole variable domain, filled in from reference TRBV2 and TRBJ2-3, reads EPEVTQTPSHQVTQMGQEVILRCVPISNHLYFYWYRQILGQKVEFLVSFYNNEISEKSEIFDDQFSVERPDGSNFTLKIRSTKLEDSAMYFCASSNGVTDTQYFGPGTRLTVL.

The chain uses TRBV29-1 and TRBJ1-1, with 7 positions matching TRBD1. Losses at the gene ends were 1 base for V and 4 bases for J; bases not matched to a gene: 6. The germline V gene encodes CDR1 SQVTM and CDR2 ANQGSEA. The CDR3 consists of 14 residues. The CDR3 reads CSVEGYRQGTEAFF. In DNA form, the CDR3 reads TGCAGCGTTGAAGGCTACCGACAGGGCACTGAAGCTTTCTTT.

V is TRBV6-5 and J is TRBJ2-3; 8 bases fit TRBD1. CDR3 length equals 16 residues. Germline assignment: CDR1 MNHEY and CDR2 SVGAGI. The ends lost 2 bases at V and 5 bases at J; junction bases unmatched: 9. The CDR3 loop is CASSYGSQGALDTQYF. The CDR3, as DNA: TGTGCCAGCAGTTACGGGTCCCAGGGGGCTTTAGATACGCAGTATTTT.

The CDR3 region is CASRLAGGADYGYTF. CDR3 nucleotides: TGTGCCAGCAGGTTAGCAGGGGGCGCCGACTATGGCTACACCTTC. The chain couples TRBV5-8 to TRBJ1-2; 8 nucleotides line up with TRBD1. CDR3 length: 15 residues. After removal of 5 bases from V and 3 bases from J, the junction contained 9 bases not matched to a gene. Germline V CDR1 and CDR2: SGHTS, YDEGEE.

The chain employs TRBV6-6 and TRBJ2-1; possibly TRBD2 for D (5 bases). V lost 5 bases to trimming and J lost 0 bases, with 11 bases between them. The CDR3 extends over 15 amino acids. Germline values: CDR1 MNHNY, CDR2 SVGAGI (reference sequence). The CDR3 nucleotides are TGTGCCAGCAGTCCAAGCGGAAGCTCCTACAATGAGCAGTTCTTC. This translates into CASSPSGSSYNEQFF.

The J gene is TRBJ2-5, the V gene TRBV6-5, with a tentative D call TRBD2 (5 bases). CDR1 and CDR2 from the germline V gene are MNHEY and SVGAGI. CDR3 length equals 15 residues. V shed 0 bases and J shed 3 bases, with 11 bases lying between them. The CDR3 DNA reads TGTGCCAGCAGTTACTCCGGGGTGCTAAAAGAGACCCAGTACTTC. This gives the protein CASSYSGVLKETQYF.

This clone was observed once. This chain connects TRBV9 to TRBJ1-4, with D possibly being TRBD1 (6 bases). Germline assignment: CDR1 SGDLS and CDR2 YYNGEE. V dropped 4 bases and J dropped 2 bases, with 15 bases sitting between them. The CDR3 consists of 16 residues. The CDR3 DNA reads as TGTGCCAGCAGCCCCGACGGGGGGGCTACTAATGAAAAACTGTTTTTT. It yields the protein CASSPDGGATNEKLFF.

This clone was picked up a small number of times. The J gene is TRBJ2-4, the V gene TRBV5-1; TRBD2 matches at 8 bases. There are 17 residues in the CDR3. Trimming cost V 3 bases and J 0 bases; bases outside gene matches: 8. Germline V gene sequence: CDR1 SGHRS, CDR2 YFSETQ. CDR3 amino acids: CASSWSSGSPAKNIQYF. CDR3 nucleotide sequence: TGCGCCAGCAGCTGGTCGAGCGGGAGCCCAGCCAAAAACATTCAGTACTTC.

The chain couples TRBV6-1 to TRBJ2-6; D perhaps matches TRBD1 (5 bases). The CDR3 is 15 residues long. The germline V gene has CDR1 MNHNS and CDR2 SASEGT. Trimming left V 6 bases short and J 0 bases short, with 9 bases between. CDR3 nucleotide sequence: TGTGCCAGCAGGACCCAGGGCTCTGGGGCCAACGTCCTGACTTTC. Translated: CASRTQGSGANVLTF.

The CDR3 sequence is CASNDRGLSSYNEQFF. As DNA, the CDR3 is TGTGCCAGCAATGACAGGGGGCTTAGCTCCTACAATGAGCAGTTCTTC. The V and J genes are TRBV6-1 and TRBJ2-1; TRBD1 aligns across 10 bases. CDR3 length: 16 residues. Trimming removed 7 bases from V and 0 bases from J; junction bases left unmatched: 6. Germline CDR1 reads MNHNS; CDR2 reads SASEGT.

This clone was detected a few times. The V call is TRBV6-5, the J call TRBJ2-2, with D perhaps TRBD1 (5 bases). The V gene's germline CDR1 is MNHEY and CDR2 SVGAGI. The CDR3 spans 15 residues. V was pared by 2 bases and J by 4 bases, with 11 bases between. The CDR3 DNA reads as TGTGCCAGCAGTTACCTCGATGGGGCCACCGGGGAGCTGTTTTTT. This codes for CASSYLDGATGELFF.

This sequence joins TRBV5-6 and TRBJ1-2; 11 nucleotides align to TRBD1. CDR1 is SGHDT and CDR2 is YYEEEE in the germline V gene. The CDR3 sequence is 17 residues long. V lost 2 bases to trimming and J lost 3 bases; unmatched junction nucleotides: 9. CDR3 in amino acids: CASSFSGQGVRDYGYTF. DNA of the CDR3: TGTGCCAGCAGCTTTTCGGGACAGGGGGTGAGGGACTATGGCTACACCTTC.

This clone was counted a few times. The chain carries TRBV9 and TRBJ1-2, with 8 bases fitting TRBD1. Looked up from germline, CDR1 is SGDLS and CDR2 is YYNGEE. The J segment lost 4 bases and the V segment lost 2 bases, leaving 4 bases of the junction unmatched. The CDR3 sequence is 14 residues long. The CDR3 DNA reads as TGTGCCAGCAGCGTTCGACAGGGGATCTATGGCTACACCTTC. It encodes CASSVRQGIYGYTF.

There are a few counts of this clone. The chain has TRBV10-1 and TRBJ2-7, with TRBD1 matching over 10 bases. The V segment lost 6 bases and the J segment 0 bases; nucleotides outside the gene matches: 11. This CDR3 spans 17 amino acids. The germline V gene encodes CDR1 WNHNN and CDR2 SYGVQD (reference sequence). CDR3: CASSGGTGAYGSYEQYF. The CDR3 DNA is TGCGCCAGCAGCGGAGGGACAGGGGCGTACGGCTCCTACGAGCAGTACTTC.

This sequence joins TRBV4-1 and TRBJ2-6, with 7 bases matching TRBD1. This CDR3 spans 19 amino acids. The germline CDR1 and CDR2 sequences are MGHRA and YSYEKL. Trimming took 3 bases from V and 0 from J; bases not matched to a gene: 11. CDR3 coding DNA: TGCGCCAGCAGCCATGATCGGGACAGTACGCACTCTGGGGCCAACGTCCTGACTTTC. Translating gives CASSHDRDSTHSGANVLTF.

J is TRBJ1-1 and V is TRBV6-6; D gene uncertain. Germline lookup yields CDR1 MNHNY and CDR2 SVGAGI (reference sequence). Trimming cost V 5 bases and J 1 base, with 11 bases left between them. The CDR3 totals 14 residues. CDR3 residues: CASSAEVGNTEAFF. The CDR3 nucleotides read TGTGCCAGCAGTGCCGAGGTGGGGAACACTGAAGCTTTCTTT.

This clone was observed once. This sequence joins TRBV11-2 and TRBJ2-1; a possible D gene is TRBD1 (6 bases). V shed 5 bases and J shed 7 bases, with 12 bases lying between them. This CDR3 contains 13 residues. The germline V gene encodes CDR1 SGHAT and CDR2 FQNNGV. The CDR3 sequence: CASSLDSLNEQFF. The CDR3 DNA sequence: TGTGCCAGCAGCCTGGACAGCCTAAATGAGCAGTTCTTC. Together with reference TRBV11-2 and TRBJ2-1, the CDR3 gives the full variable domain: EAGVAQSPRYKIIEKRQSVAFWCNPISGHATLYWYQQILGQGPKLLIQFQNNGVVDDSQLPKDRFSAERLKGVDSTLKIQPAKLEDSAVYLCASSLDSLNEQFFGPGTRLTVL.

The rearrangement joins TRBV7-9 to TRBJ2-1; a weak D match, TRBD2 (5 bases). The V gene's germline CDR1 is SEHNR and CDR2 FQNEAQ (reference sequence). This CDR3 has 12 amino acids. The V end was cut by 6 bases, the J end by 6 bases, with 9 bases between. The CDR3 DNA sequence: TGTGCCAGCAGTGACCTAGCCAATGAGCAGTTCTTC. It is translated as CASSDLANEQFF.

V usage is TRBV28 and J usage is TRBJ1-1; 11 positions match TRBD1. Germline assignment: CDR1 MDHEN and CDR2 SYDVKM. V was clipped by 4 bases and J by 6 bases; unmatched bases: 7. This CDR3 contains 15 residues. The DNA for the CDR3 is TGTGCCAGCAGTTCTGGGACAGGGGGGTTGGCTGAAGCTTTCTTT. Its protein is CASSSGTGGLAEAFF. Variable domain in full (rest from reference TRBV28 and TRBJ1-1): DVKVTQSSRYLVKRTGEKVFLECVQDMDHENMFWYRQDPGLGLRLIYFSYDVKMKEKGDIPEGYSVSREKKERFSLILESASTNQTSMYLCASSSGTGGLAEAFFGQGTRLTVV.

The V and J genes are TRBV27 and TRBJ2-3; D ambiguous. Germline V lookup: CDR1 MNHEY, CDR2 SMNVEV (reference sequence). V was trimmed by 2 bases and J by 0 bases, leaving 6 bases between them. CDR3 length: 14 amino acids. The CDR3 DNA follows: TGTGCCAGCAGTTTACTGACTAGCACAGATACGCAGTATTTT. This codes for CASSLLTSTDTQYF.